The T cell receptor (beta chain) under discussion was sequenced for a study of shared clonotypes between healthy human individuals. Study conclusions and caveats: The study found lower generation probabilities in non-shared clonotypes than in those shared by all four donors.

V dropped 2 bases and J dropped 6 bases, with 16 bases sitting between them. CDR1 is MDHEN, CDR2 SYDVKM, per germline. The CDR3 runs 16 residues. Comments on this clone: Antigen: not known.

Per sorted-subset replicate PCR, input was around 220 ng DNA, representing 30,000 to 35,000 T cell genomes. This table comes from immunoSEQ multiplex PCR, and its TCRdb copy is limited to in-frame clones, with some not included. The table shows approximately 2.5 million clones, with roughly 93% occurring only once. Sequenced: naive CD4+ T cells from PBMCs. Subset described: CD45RA+ positively selected. The TCR sequence derives from a man younger than 35 in good health. Some clones in this sample may be carry-over from other donors' samples. The V gene is TRBV28, the J gene TRBJ1-4; a weak D match, TRBD1 (6 bases). This CDR3 is CASSLPTGWQDEKLFF. The CDR3 nucleotides are TGTGCCAGCAGTTTACCCACAGGGTGGCAAGATGAAAAACTGTTTTTT.